The 8 T cell receptor beta chains reported below all come from one sample, sequenced in a study of PD-L1 blockade in urothelial cancer (dated by TCRdb to about 2017). The protocol used for the library was the immunoSEQ multiplex PCR assay. TCRdb took over this immuneACCESS table, retaining in-frame rearrangements with V and J assigned. Such tables are incomplete; in checked studies, under half of the missing clones stem from an unresolved V gene, and the remainder is unexplained. The sample contains about 48,000 clones, about 90% of them found a single time. Under 11% of the sample rests with the top ten. What this sample's time point label stands for: peripheral blood 6 weeks after treatment start. The material sequenced was PBMCs, taken around atezolizumab (anti-PD-L1) treatment. The receptors shown here come from a man aged 60 to 69 with urothelial cancer.

The chain is built from TRBV11-2 and TRBJ2-5, with 7 bases matching TRBD2. CDR1 and CDR2 from the germline V gene are SGHAT and FQNNGV. The CDR3 extends over 13 amino acids. The V gene end was trimmed by 4 bases and the J gene end by 5 bases; junction bases not matched to a gene: 4. The CDR3 sequence: CASSSGLIETQYF. CDR3 nucleotides: TGTGCCAGCAGCTCGGGACTAATTGAGACCCAGTACTTC.

The chain has TRBV5-1 and TRBJ1-2; weak D call: TRBD1 (5 bases). CDR3 size: 15 residues. Trimming pared 3 bases from V and 4 bases from J, leaving 16 bases between. The V gene's germline CDR1 is SGHRS and CDR2 YFSETQ. CDR3 DNA sequence: TGCGCCAGCAGCTCCAGGGACGCCGGGGGCTATGGCTACACCTTC. Translation: CASSSRDAGGYGYTF.

This clone was detected only once. The V and J genes are TRBV19 and TRBJ2-1; 8 positions agree with TRBD2. This CDR3 spans 12 amino acids. Germline V lookup: CDR1 LNHDA, CDR2 SQIVND (reference sequence). The V and J ends lost 6 bases and 8 bases, in that order; junction bases with no gene match: 3. CDR3 sequence: CASSRGGHEQFF. The CDR3 region has the DNA TGTGCCAGTAGCCGGGGGGGCCATGAGCAGTTCTTC.

The chain has TRBV6-4 and TRBJ2-1; 9 bases agree with TRBD1. Germline V gives CDR1 MRHNA, CDR2 SNTAGT. The V and J ends lost 8 bases and 5 bases, in that order; junction bases with no gene match: 10. There are 15 residues in the CDR3. This chain's CDR3 is CASSRSGTGNNEQFF. In DNA form, the CDR3 reads TGTGCCAGCTCCCGCTCCGGGACAGGGAACAATGAGCAGTTCTTC.

This clone was seen a few times. This chain links TRBV7-6 with TRBJ2-3; D is perhaps TRBD1 (5 bases). This CDR3 region has 16 residues. Trimming removed 6 bases at V and 3 bases at J, with 19 bases between. Germline CDR1 and CDR2: SGHVS and FNYEAQ. The CDR3 coding sequence is TGTGCCAGCAGTCTTATGGCCCAGGGCGGTACAGATACGCAGTATTTT. Translated: CASSLMAQGGTDTQYF.

The chain employs TRBV7-9 and TRBJ2-7, with TRBD1 matching 7 bases. The V and J ends lost 3 bases and 3 bases, in that order; junction bases with no gene match: 5. This CDR3 spans 14 amino acids. Germline CDR1 and CDR2: SEHNR and FQNEAQ (reference sequence). This chain's CDR3 is CASSFMDRNYEQYF. DNA for the CDR3: TGTGCCAGCAGCTTCATGGACAGGAACTACGAGCAGTACTTC.

V and J are TRBV29-1 and TRBJ2-1; TRBD1 aligns across 7 bases. The CDR3 runs to 14 residues. The trim removed 6 bases at V and 8 bases at J, leaving 13 bases unmatched. Germline CDR1 is SQVTM and CDR2 is ANQGSEA. CDR3 nucleotides: TGCAGCGTCAACTCCGGGACAGACGGGGATGAGCAGTTCTTC. This encodes CSVNSGTDGDEQFF.

The chain uses TRBV19 and TRBJ2-3; 12 nucleotides align to TRBD2. Trimming at V came to 9 bases and at J to 5 bases, leaving 3 bases not matched to a gene. Germline V gives CDR1 LNHDA, CDR2 SQIVND (reference sequence). This CDR3 spans 13 amino acids. This CDR3 is CASRLAGVDTQYF. DNA of the CDR3: TGTGCCAGCCGACTAGCGGGGGTAGATACGCAGTATTTT.